A single sample gave rise to the 31 T cell receptor gamma chains below, sequenced in a study of gamma-delta chains in newborns, infants, children. TCRdb reanalysed the reads with CATT. The sample shows around 610 gamma-chain clones, about 68% of them seen only once. The sample comprised blood. Every receptor here comes from a child who was a newborn, infant or young child, either healthy, febrile or measles-vaccinated (not recorded which).

No V gene was called here, but the J gene is TRGJ1 or TRGJ2. The CDR3 is 11 residues long. The CDR3: CATWDGPRKLF. CDR3 in DNA: TGTGCCACCTGGGACGGGCCTAGGAAACTCTTT.

The J gene is TRGJP, while no V gene call was made. This CDR3 has 16 residues. The CDR3 protein is CALWEAKELGKKIKVF. For the CDR3, the DNA is TGTGCCTTGTGGGAGGCAAAAGAGTTGGGCAAAAAAATCAAGGTATTT.

This clone qualifies as large. A clone one base away is much larger, so this may be a read error. The same CDR3 is also encoded by other DNA sequences in this sample. This chain links TRGV9 with TRGJP. The V gene's germline CDR1 is GITISATS and CDR2 ISYDGTV (reference sequence). The CDR3 covers 16 residues. The V segment lost 2 bases and the J segment 3 bases; nucleotides outside the gene matches: 1. The CDR3 sequence is CALWEAQELGKKIKVF. CDR3 DNA sequence: TGTGCCTTGTGGGAGGCGCAAGAGTTGGGCAAAAAAATCAAGGTATTT.

This sequence joins TRGV9 and TRGJP. Germline matching of the DNA provided the J gene here, since TCRdb leaves it blank. V lost 0 bases, J lost 7 bases, and 6 bases stayed unmatched. The CDR3 extends over 17 amino acids. Germline CDR1 GITISATS, CDR2 ISYDGTV (reference sequence). CDR3 protein: CALWEVIRELGKKIKVF. Here the CDR3 DNA reads TGTGCCTTGTGGGAGGTGATTAGGGAGTTGGGCAAAAAAATCAAGGTATTT.

The gene calls are TRGV4 and TRGJ1 or TRGJ2. Since TCRdb gives no J gene, matching the DNA to germline was used here to assign it. From germline, CDR1 is EGSTGY and CDR2 YDSYTSSV. V shed 2 bases and J 10 bases; nucleotides not matched to a gene: 11. This CDR3 has 13 residues. The CDR3 reads CATWDAHSGKKLF. The CDR3 region has the DNA TGTGCCACCTGGGATGCCCACTCCGGGAAGAAACTCTTT.

This chain connects TRGV3 to TRGJP2. Here the J gene came from matching the DNA to germline, since TCRdb omits it. V gave up 0 bases and J gave up 6 bases; unmatched junction bases: 4. The CDR3 totals 14 residues. Germline loops: CDR1 VTNTFY, CDR2 YDVSTARD (reference sequence). In DNA, the CDR3 is TGTGCCACCTGGGACAGGCCTCGTGATTGGATCAAGACGTTT. Amino acids: CATWDRPRDWIKTF.

Comments on this clone: This may stem from a read error, because a much larger clone lies one nucleotide away. The sample carries other DNA sequences with the same CDR3. The V and J genes are TRGV9 and TRGJP. TCRdb lists no J gene, so it was determined here by aligning the DNA to germline. The germline V gene has CDR1 GITISATS and CDR2 ISYDGTV (reference sequence). Germline trimming cut 1 base from V and 4 bases from J; bases unmatched to any gene: 1. This CDR3 has 16 residues. The DNA of the CDR3 is TGTGCCTTGTGGGAGGTACAAGAGTTGGGCAAAAAAATCAAGGTATTT. Encoded protein: CALWEVQELGKKIKVF.

Points on this clone: A clone one base away is much larger, so this may be a read error. Other DNA sequences in the sample encode the same CDR3. This rearrangement joins TRGV9 to TRGJP. TCRdb does not report a J gene; here it was assigned by matching the DNA to germline references. Trimming cost V 0 bases and J 7 bases; bases outside gene matches: 3. The CDR3 sequence is 16 residues long. CDR1 is GITISATS, CDR2 ISYDGTV, per germline (reference sequence). In nucleotides, the CDR3 is TGTGCCTTGTGGGAGGTGTGGGAGTTGGGCAAAAAAATCAAGGTATTT. This codes for CALWEVWELGKKIKVF.

The rearrangement links TRGV9 to TRGJP1. The J gene comes from matching the DNA to germline here; TCRdb lacks it. J was trimmed by 12 bases and V by 0 bases; bases with no gene match: 7. This CDR3 contains 13 residues. The V gene's germline CDR1 is GITISATS and CDR2 ISYDGTV (reference sequence). The CDR3 sequence: CALWEVHARFKIF. The CDR3 DNA is TGTGCCTTGTGGGAGGTGCATGCTAGGTTCAAGATATTT.

No V segment was called; the J segment is TRGJP. The length of the CDR3 is 15 residues. The CDR3 DNA follows: TGTGCCTTGTGGGGTTCAGAGTTGGGCAAAAAAATCAAGGTATTT. The encoded protein is CALWGSELGKKIKVF.

The called J gene is TRGJP1, whereas the V gene has no call. The CDR3 is 16 amino acids. Here the CDR3 reads CATWDGPNTTGWFKIF. Here the CDR3 DNA reads TGTGCCACCTGGGACGGACCCAATACCACTGGTTGGTTCAAGATATTT.

The gene calls are TRGV9 and TRGJP. TCRdb leaves out the J gene; it was filled in here by matching the DNA to germline. CDR3 length: 17 amino acids. Per the germline V gene, CDR1 is GITISATS and CDR2 is ISYDGTV (reference sequence). With V trimmed by 3 bases and J by 4 bases, 6 bases remained unmatched. The DNA for the CDR3 is TGTGCCTTGTGGGAGTCCCCCCAAGAGTTGGGCAAAAAAATCAAGGTATTT. Protein: CALWESPQELGKKIKVF.

Although no V gene was called, TRGJP2 is the J gene. The CDR3 is made up of 12 amino acids. The chain's CDR3 is CATWVSDWIKTF. In DNA form, the CDR3 reads TGTGCCACCTGGGTTAGTGATTGGATCAAGACGTTT.

V is TRGV9 and J is TRGJP. TCRdb records no J gene; here it was assigned by comparing the DNA to germline. The V gene end was trimmed by 3 bases and the J gene end by 2 bases; junction bases not matched to a gene: 4. This CDR3 is 17 amino acids long. Germline assignment: CDR1 GITISATS and CDR2 ISYDGTV (reference sequence). The DNA of the CDR3 is TGTGCCTTGTGGGAGTCACGGCAAGAGTTGGGCAAAAAAATCAAGGTATTT. This encodes CALWESRQELGKKIKVF.

The chain uses TRGV9 and TRGJP. The J gene is not listed in TCRdb, so it was assigned here from a DNA match to germline. With V trimmed by 1 base and J by 6 bases, 3 bases remained unmatched. Germline values: CDR1 GITISATS, CDR2 ISYDGTV (reference sequence). The CDR3 spans 16 residues. The DNA for the CDR3 is TGTGCCTTGTGGGAGGTCCCAGAGTTGGGCAAAAAAATCAAGGTATTT. It encodes CALWEVPELGKKIKVF.

This clone occurred a few times. This sequence joins TRGV9 and TRGJP. The CDR3 spans 17 residues. Trimming cost V 0 bases and J 5 bases; bases outside gene matches: 4. Germline loops: CDR1 GITISATS, CDR2 ISYDGTV (reference sequence). CDR3 protein: CALWEVTEELGKKIKVF. CDR3 coding DNA: TGTGCCTTGTGGGAGGTGACAGAAGAGTTGGGCAAAAAAATCAAGGTATTT.

About this clone itself: The same CDR3 arises from other DNA sequences in this sample as well. The V gene is TRGV9, the J gene TRGJP. TCRdb does not report a J gene; here it was assigned by matching the DNA to germline references. The CDR3 is 16 amino acids. J lost 7 bases, V lost 0 bases, and 3 bases had no gene match. Germline CDR1 is GITISATS and CDR2 is ISYDGTV (reference sequence). CDR3 loop: CALWEVVELGKKIKVF. CDR3 DNA sequence: TGTGCCTTGTGGGAGGTGGTCGAGTTGGGCAAAAAAATCAAGGTATTT.

This chain joins TRGV9 and TRGJP1. Per germline, CDR1 GITISATS and CDR2 ISYDGTV (reference sequence). The V segment lost 3 bases and the J segment 2 bases; nucleotides outside the gene matches: 0. This CDR3 spans 13 amino acids. The CDR3 region is CALWETTGWFKIF. The CDR3 DNA follows: TGTGCCTTGTGGGAGACCACTGGTTGGTTCAAGATATTT.

The chain couples TRGV9 to TRGJP. TCRdb supplies no J gene; here it was assigned by aligning the nucleotide sequence to germline. Germline CDR1 and CDR2: GITISATS and ISYDGTV (reference sequence). The V and J ends lost 0 bases and 10 bases, in that order; junction bases with no gene match: 6. This CDR3 region has 16 residues. The CDR3 DNA is TGTGCCTTGTGGGAGGTGATTGGCTTGGGCAAAAAAATCAAGGTATTT. It translates to CALWEVIGLGKKIKVF.

This clone has only one observation. The genes are TRGV5 and TRGJ1 or TRGJ2. The J gene, left out of TCRdb, was set here by checking the DNA against germline. The CDR3 loop spans 15 amino acids. The V segment lost 0 bases and the J segment 0 bases; nucleotides outside the gene matches: 5. Germline CDR1 VINAFY, CDR2 YDVSNSKD. In DNA form, the CDR3 reads TGTGCCACCTGGGACAGGCCCCCGAATTATTATAAGAAACTCTTT. Its protein is CATWDRPPNYYKKLF.

CDR3 DNA sequence: TGTGCCTTGTGGGAGGTGCTACGGGAGTTGGGCAAAAAAATCAAGGTATTT. It specifies CALWEVLRELGKKIKVF. The V call is TRGV9, the J call TRGJP. TCRdb gives no J gene; it was assigned here by matching the DNA to germline. Trimming at V came to 0 bases and at J to 7 bases, leaving 6 bases not matched to a gene. CDR1 and CDR2 from the germline V gene are GITISATS and ISYDGTV (reference sequence). The CDR3 is 17 amino acids.

Here the J gene is TRGJ1 or TRGJ2 and the V gene is not called. The CDR3 runs 11 residues. CDR3 region: CALWESGKKLF. CDR3 DNA sequence: TGTGCCTTGTGGGAGTCGGGAAAGAAACTCTTT.

This clone came up a few times. This sample also contains other DNA sequences that code for the same CDR3. The chain is built from TRGV9 and TRGJP. No J gene was available from TCRdb, and it was assigned here by a germline match of the DNA. With V trimmed by 4 bases and J by 3 bases, 3 bases remained unmatched. CDR1 is GITISATS and CDR2 is ISYDGTV in the germline V gene (reference sequence). CDR3 length equals 16 residues. Written as DNA, the CDR3 is TGTGCCTTGTGGGAACTGCAAGAGTTGGGCAAAAAAATCAAGGTATTT. Translated: CALWELQELGKKIKVF.

The J gene is TRGJP, the V gene TRGV9. TCRdb does not report a J gene; here it was assigned by matching the DNA to germline references. The V segment lost 2 bases and the J segment 2 bases; nucleotides outside the gene matches: 6. CDR3 size: 18 residues. From germline, CDR1 is GITISATS and CDR2 ISYDGTV (reference sequence). The CDR3 sequence is CALWEAERQELGKKIKVF. The CDR3 region has the DNA TGTGCCTTGTGGGAGGCCGAGCGGCAAGAGTTGGGCAAAAAAATCAAGGTATTT.

This clone turned up a few times. Other DNA sequences from this sample encode an identical CDR3 as well. The chain carries TRGV9 and TRGJP. Matching the DNA to germline supplied the J gene, which TCRdb does not give. Germline V gene lookup returns CDR1 GITISATS and CDR2 ISYDGTV (reference sequence). Losses at the gene ends were 1 base for V and 7 bases for J; bases not matched to a gene: 4. The CDR3 contains 16 residues. CDR3 loop: CALWEVWELGKKIKVF. DNA of the CDR3: TGTGCCTTGTGGGAGGTTTGGGAGTTGGGCAAAAAAATCAAGGTATTT.

J gene TRGJP2 was identified, but the V gene was not called. The CDR3 consists of 13 residues. The CDR3 DNA sequence: TGTGCCTTGTGGGAGGTGCGGGATTGGATCAAGACGTTT. It codes for CALWEVRDWIKTF.

The V call is TRGV3, the J call TRGJ1 or TRGJ2. TCRdb offers no J gene call, so here the DNA was matched to germline to obtain one. Losses at the gene ends were 3 bases for V and 0 bases for J; bases not matched to a gene: 2. Germline assignment: CDR1 VTNTFY and CDR2 YDVSTARD (reference sequence). This CDR3 contains 13 residues. The CDR3 is CATWDQNYYKKLF. The CDR3 DNA sequence: TGTGCCACCTGGGACCAGAATTATTATAAGAAACTCTTT.

A word on this clone: This same CDR3 is encoded by further DNA sequences in the sample. The V and J genes are TRGV9 and TRGJP. No J gene is reported in TCRdb; it was inferred here by comparing the DNA with germline. Germline V lookup: CDR1 GITISATS, CDR2 ISYDGTV (reference sequence). V was clipped by 0 bases and J by 6 bases; unmatched bases: 5. The CDR3 is made up of 17 amino acids. Written as DNA, the CDR3 is TGTGCCTTGTGGGAGGTGCCCCGAGAGTTGGGCAAAAAAATCAAGGTATTT. This sequence encodes CALWEVPRELGKKIKVF.

This clone was seen a few times. The chain employs TRGV9 and TRGJP. The J gene was not available in TCRdb and was assigned here by matching the DNA to germline segments. The CDR3 runs 16 residues. Germline CDR1 GITISATS, CDR2 ISYDGTV (reference sequence). The trim removed 5 bases at V and 8 bases at J, leaving 9 bases unmatched. CDR3 region: CALWAEIQLGKKIKVF. The CDR3 DNA reads as TGTGCCTTGTGGGCCGAGATCCAGTTGGGCAAAAAAATCAAGGTATTT.

A word on this clone: Within the sample, other DNA sequences also encode this same CDR3. The J gene is given as TRGJP, and the V gene is not called. The length of the CDR3 is 16 residues. In DNA form, the CDR3 reads TGTGCCTTGTGGGAAGAAACGGAGTTGGGCAAAAAAATCAAGGTATTT. This encodes CALWEETELGKKIKVF.

The chain joins TRGV3 to TRGJ1 or TRGJ2. No J segment appears in TCRdb, so it was assigned here by matching the sequence to germline. V dropped 1 base and J dropped 12; count of bases not matched to a gene: 6. The length of the CDR3 is 11 residues. Germline-derived CDR1 and CDR2 are VTNTFY and YDVSTARD (reference sequence). The CDR3 reads CATWDSGGKLF. Here the CDR3 DNA reads TGTGCCACCTGGGACAGTGGCGGGAAACTCTTT.